This T cell receptor (beta chain) was documented in a study of chemoradiotherapy in HPV16-positive cancers. About the study: Candidate HPV-specific clones and shared TCR motifs came from a couple of HPV16-positive patients.

On this clone itself: As yet, its antigen is unknown.

The assay was immunoSEQ multiplex PCR, and TCRdb's table has in-frame clones only and misses some. The data contain several thousand clones, 80% to 90% of them singletons. Trimming cost V 10 bases and J 6 bases, with 16 bases left between them. CDR1 is ENHRY, CDR2 SYGVKD, per germline. The CDR3 covers 13 residues. Findings and caveats of the study: Candidate HPV-specific clones and E7-related TCR motifs grew in tumor during treatment. Functional assays defining HPV-specific T cells used only two HPV16-positive patients.

This TCR was recovered from a human donor with HPV-associated anogenital cancer. This chain uses TRBV10-3 with TRBJ1-5; D not certain. The specimen was tumor tissue, collected from a patient who underwent chemoradiotherapy. CDR3 bases: TGTGCCACCAAAGGTCTCACGGGTCAGCCCCAGCATTTT. Translation gives CATKGLTGQPQHF.